These T cell receptor beta chains were read from a single sample in a study of cytomegalovirus exposure and HLA in healthy donors. Here immunoSEQ multiplex PCR was the method, and the copy in TCRdb shows in-frame clones only, minus some. The sample includes 150,000 to 200,000 clones, over 60% of them seen just once. What was sequenced was PBMCs. The receptor set was obtained from a female donor in good health and CMV-seronegative. CDR3s include the opening cysteine and the closing phenylalanine or tryptophan. Fields, in order: J gene, V gene, clone size, D gene, CDR3 DNA, CDR3 protein. The D gene is left open where the match is weak. Size is omitted from some rows. Given values are once, few, many or a class for expanded clones.

TRBJ2-7	TRBV20-1	NA	TRBD2	TGCAGCTTGGGAGGGAGAAACGAGCAGTACTTC	CSLGGRNEQYF
TRBJ2-7	TRBV9	NA	NA	TGTGCCAGCACCCCCGGAGGTGAGCCCTACGAGCAGTACTTC	CASTPGGEPYEQYF
TRBJ2-7	TRBV6-5	NA	NA	TGTGCCAGCAGGGCAGGTCCTATCGGCTACGAGCAGTACTTC	CASRAGPIGYEQYF
TRBJ1-2	TRBV27	once	TRBD1	TGTGCCAGCAGTGGTTTAGGGGGCGCCGGGTATGGCTACACCTTC	CASSGLGGAGYGYTF
TRBJ1-2	TRBV5-6	once	NA	TGTGCCAGCAGCTTCTGGCACTATGGCTACACCTTC	CASSFWHYGYTF
TRBJ1-2	TRBV28	few	NA	TGTGCCAGCAGCCTCCGCAGGGTTGAAGGCTACACCTTC	CASSLRRVEGYTF
TRBJ1-2	TRBV29-1	NA	NA	TGCACCATCGGACAGAGGACCTCTCACGACTATGGCTACACCTTC	CTIGQRTSHDYGYTF
TRBJ2-1	TRBV10-3	NA	TRBD2	TGTGCCATCGGGAACCAGCGGGAGGTTTGGAATGAGCAGTTCTTC	CAIGNQREVWNEQFF
TRBJ1-2	TRBV28	NA	NA	TGTGCCAGCAGTTTATCGAGAAATCTAGCACGGGGCTACACCTTC	CASSLSRNLARGYTF
TRBJ2-3	TRBV29-1	NA	TRBD1	TGCAGCGTTGAGGGACAGGGGAGCACAGATACGCAGTATTTT	CSVEGQGSTDTQYF
TRBJ1-1	TRBV18	NA	TRBD1	TGTGCCAGCTCACCAGGGACAGGGCTAAAGAACACTGAAGCTTTCTTT	CASSPGTGLKNTEAFF
TRBJ2-2	TRBV7-2	NA	NA	TGTGCCAGCAGCTTTAGAGGGAACGTCAACACCGGGGAGCTGTTTTTT	CASSFRGNVNTGELFF
TRBJ1-1	TRBV29-1	NA	NA	TGCAGCGTGCGAGGGGGGGGAGGGCAGAACACTGAAGCTTTCTTT	CSVRGGGGQNTEAFF
TRBJ2-1	TRBV6-5	NA	NA	TGTGCCAGCAGTAGAGACTTGACCTACAATGAGCAGTTCTTC	CASSRDLTYNEQFF
TRBJ2-5	TRBV5-5	NA	NA	TGTGCCAGCAGCTTGAGGTGGGACACATACGAGACCCAGTACTTC	CASSLRWDTYETQYF
TRBJ2-7	TRBV5-6	NA	TRBD2	TGTGCCAGCAGCGGCAGGACTAGCGGGATGTACGAGCAGTACTTC	CASSGRTSGMYEQYF
TRBJ2-5	TRBV7-2	NA	TRBD1	TGTGCCAGCAGCCCCGGGACAGGGGAAGAGACCCAGTACTTC	CASSPGTGEETQYF
TRBJ2-7	TRBV9	NA	NA	TGTGCCAGCAGCGCCCAGGGCCAAGGTTACGAGCAGTACTTC	CASSAQGQGYEQYF
TRBJ2-1	TRBV9	NA	TRBD2	TGTGCCAGCAGCAGAGGGACTCAACGGGGGGTCTACAATGAGCAGTTCTTC	CASSRGTQRGVYNEQFF
TRBJ2-1	TRBV4-3	NA	NA	TGCGCCAGCAGCCATGCCGGGACTCTAAGCTCCTACAATGAGCAGTTCTTC	CASSHAGTLSSYNEQFF
TRBJ1-2	TRBV5-4	few	TRBD1	TGTGCCAGCAGCTTTCCGACAGGGGGGAATTATGGCTACACCTTC	CASSFPTGGNYGYTF
TRBJ2-1	TRBV6-6	NA	NA	TGTGCCAGCAGTTTCAGGGAGGCTGAGCAGTTCTTC	CASSFREAEQFF
TRBJ2-7	TRBV27	NA	NA	TGTGCCAGCAGATCGGCACCAGACTTATACGAGCAGTACTTC	CASRSAPDLYEQYF
TRBJ2-3	TRBV5-1	NA	NA	TGCGCCAGCAGCTTACAGGGTGGCACAGATACGCAGTATTTT	CASSLQGGTDTQYF
TRBJ1-2	TRBV28	NA	NA	TGTGCCAGCAGTCCAGGGCGACGGAACTATGGCTACACCTTC	CASSPGRRNYGYTF
TRBJ2-4	TRBV5-6	NA	NA	TGTGCCAGCAGCTCTCCACAAATAAACATTCAGTACTTC	CASSSPQINIQYF
TRBJ2-7	TRBV27	once	TRBD1	TGTGCCAGCAGTAGACAGGGATCTTACGAGCAGTACTTC	CASSRQGSYEQYF
TRBJ2-1	TRBV5-4	NA	TRBD2	TGTGCCAGCAGCTCGGGGGGTCGCCCTGACTACAATGAGCAGTTCTTC	CASSSGGRPDYNEQFF
TRBJ2-3	TRBV28	many	TRBD2	TGTGCCAGCAGTTTATACGGGAGGGTCCATAGCACAGATACGCAGTATTTT	CASSLYGRVHSTDTQYF
TRBJ2-1	TRBV9	NA	TRBD2	TGTGCCAGCAGCGAGGCTAGCGGGGTGATACAGTTCTTC	CASSEASGVIQFF
TRBJ2-7	TRBV6-4	NA	TRBD1	TGTGCCAGCAGTGCCGGACAGGGTAGGGAGCAGTACTTC	CASSAGQGREQYF
TRBJ2-3	TRBV5-1	NA	TRBD1	TGCGCCAGCAGCTTGGGGGACAGGGTTACAGATACGCAGTATTTT	CASSLGDRVTDTQYF
TRBJ1-1	TRBV29-1	NA	NA	TGCAGCGTTGAACCGACAGCGGGAGCTTTCTTT	CSVEPTAGAFF
TRBJ1-1	TRBV9	NA	NA	TGTGCCAGCGGAACAGAGAATCAAGCTTTCTTT	CASGTENQAFF
TRBJ2-2	TRBV4-1	NA	TRBD1	TGCGCCAGCAGCCAAGACCCGACAGGGGGCCCCGGGGAGCTGTTTTTT	CASSQDPTGGPGELFF
TRBJ1-2	TRBV28	NA	TRBD1	TGTGCCAGCAGAGGGACAGCTGGTGGCTACACCTTC	CASRGTAGGYTF
TRBJ1-5	TRBV20-1	few	NA	TGCATCAATAGGGGTGAAAAGCATTTT	CINRGEKHF
TRBJ2-1	TRBV7-2	NA	TRBD2	TGTGCCAGCAGCTTTTCCGGGACTAGCGGGAGTAAAAAGTTCTTC	CASSFSGTSGSKKFF
TRBJ1-6	TRBV27	NA	TRBD1	TGTGCCAGCAGGCTTCGGGACAGGGTAGGTGAGTCACCCCTCCACTTT	CASRLRDRVGESPLHF
TRBJ2-2	TRBV5-6	NA	TRBD1	TGTGCCAGCAGTTACGACAGGGGGCATAACACCGGGGAGCTGTTTTTT	CASSYDRGHNTGELFF
TRBJ1-3	TRBV19	NA	NA	TGTGCCAGTAGTACTTCAGGGTACTCTGGAAACACCATATATTTT	CASSTSGYSGNTIYF
TRBJ1-3	TRBV18	NA	NA	TGTGCCAGCTCACCCAACACACAACAGGCTTCCGGAAACACCATATATTTT	CASSPNTQQASGNTIYF
TRBJ1-2	TRBV18	once	TRBD1	TGTGCCAGCTCACCCGGGACAGAAGCAAATGGCTACACCTTC	CASSPGTEANGYTF